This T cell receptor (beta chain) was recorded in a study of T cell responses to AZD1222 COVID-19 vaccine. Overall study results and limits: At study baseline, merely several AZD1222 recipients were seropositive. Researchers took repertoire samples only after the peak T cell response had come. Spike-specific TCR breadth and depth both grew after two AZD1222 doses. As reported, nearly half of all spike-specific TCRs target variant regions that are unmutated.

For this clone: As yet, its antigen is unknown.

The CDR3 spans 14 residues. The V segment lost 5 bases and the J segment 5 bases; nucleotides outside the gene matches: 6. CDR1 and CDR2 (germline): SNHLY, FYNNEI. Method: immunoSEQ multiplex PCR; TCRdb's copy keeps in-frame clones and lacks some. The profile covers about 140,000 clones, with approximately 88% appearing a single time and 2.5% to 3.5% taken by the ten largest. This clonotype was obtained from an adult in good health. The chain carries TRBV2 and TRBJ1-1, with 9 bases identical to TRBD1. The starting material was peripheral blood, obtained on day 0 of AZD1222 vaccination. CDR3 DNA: TGTGCCAGCAGTCTTGGGACAGGGCGGACTGAAGCTTTCTTT. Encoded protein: CASSLGTGRTEAFF.